This entry lists 4 T cell receptor beta chains sequenced from one sample in a study of blood T cell repertoires in COVID-19. Produced via immunoSEQ multiplex PCR; TCRdb's table is partial and in-frame only. The table records 40,000 to 45,000 clones, just under 70% of them present only once. Sequenced sample: peripheral blood. The receptors come from a man at least 80 years old with acute or convalescent COVID-19.

The chain carries TRBV9 and TRBJ2-5; unclear D gene. CDR1 SGDLS and CDR2 YYNGEE come from the germline V gene. The CDR3 runs 13 residues. V shed 4 bases and J shed 0 bases, with 7 bases lying between them. DNA for the CDR3: TGTGCCAGCAGCCCCTCTGACCAAGAGACCCAGTACTTC. This sequence encodes CASSPSDQETQYF.

The CDR3 region is CAWRPQGAVGYTF. The DNA for the CDR3 is TGTGCCTGGAGGCCCCAGGGGGCGGTCGGCTACACCTTC. J is TRBJ1-2 and V is TRBV30; 8 nucleotides line up with TRBD1. This CDR3 has 13 residues. The junction had 8 bases not matched to a gene; V was cut back by 3 bases and J by 8 bases. CDR1 and CDR2 (germline): GTSNPN, SVGIG (reference sequence).

This clone was seen a single time. V and J are TRBV28 and TRBJ1-2, with no clear D. CDR1 and CDR2 from the germline V gene are MDHEN and SYDVKM. Trimming took off 3 bases at V and 1 base at J, with 6 bases between the two ends. The CDR3 loop spans 13 amino acids. The CDR3 DNA reads TGTGCCAGCAGTTTGGGCAATAACTATGGCTACACCTTC. Translating gives CASSLGNNYGYTF.

V and J are TRBV4-1 and TRBJ1-1; D is ambiguous. Per the germline V gene, CDR1 is MGHRA and CDR2 is YSYEKL. This CDR3 comprises 16 residues. The V end lost 4 bases, the J end lost 1 base, and 16 bases lay between the germline ends. Here the CDR3 reads CASSPNPGARNTEAFF. The CDR3 DNA follows: TGCGCCAGCAGCCCTAATCCGGGTGCCAGGAACACTGAAGCTTTCTTT.